The 5 T cell receptor beta chains in this list originate from one sample, sequenced in a study of shared clonotypes between healthy human individuals. Assay used: immunoSEQ multiplex PCR; TCRdb lists only in-frame clones, some missing. Altogether millions of clones are present, 85% to 95% being singletons, with the ten largest covering 1.1%. Naive CD8 populations comprised CD45RO-negative cells positively selected for CCR7, excluding terminally differentiated effector memory CD45RA+ cells. The specimen sequenced was naive CD8+ T cells sorted from blood. These receptors were obtained from a man aged 18 to 29 in good health.

V is TRBV9 and J is TRBJ1-1; 10 nucleotides align to TRBD1. Trimming at V came to 3 bases and at J to 0 bases, leaving 5 bases not matched to a gene. CDR3 length: 16 residues. Germline loops: CDR1 SGDLS, CDR2 YYNGEE. The DNA of the CDR3 is TGTGCCAGCAGCGGATGGACAGGGGGTTTGAACACTGAAGCTTTCTTT. Amino acid sequence: CASSGWTGGLNTEAFF.

This sequence joins TRBV6-6 and TRBJ1-1; no reliable D call. The V end lost 6 bases, the J end lost 8 bases, and 19 bases lay between the germline ends. This CDR3 contains 14 residues. The germline V gene has CDR1 MNHNY and CDR2 SVGAGI (reference sequence). CDR3 coding DNA: TGTGCCAGCAGCAATTCAGAAGGTAGGATGGAAGCTTTCTTT. Its translation is CASSNSEGRMEAFF.

This clone was counted once. The chain links TRBV15 to TRBJ1-4; 10 bases map to TRBD1. This CDR3 contains 17 residues. The V gene's germline CDR1 is LNHNV and CDR2 YYDKDF (reference sequence). Trimming at V came to 5 bases and at J to 8 bases, leaving 14 bases not matched to a gene. The CDR3 sequence is CATSGDRGIGLKEKLFF. CDR3 DNA sequence: TGTGCCACCAGCGGGGACAGGGGAATAGGTTTAAAGGAAAAACTGTTTTTT.

The chain employs TRBV27 and TRBJ2-7; D might be TRBD1 (5 bases). Germline CDR1 is MNHEY and CDR2 is SMNVEV (reference sequence). Trimming removed 5 bases from V and 3 bases from J, with 20 bases in between. This CDR3 spans 16 amino acids. The CDR3 DNA reads as TGTGCCAGCAGTACCCTGGCGTGGCAGGGTCTCTACGAGCAGTACTTC. Protein product: CASSTLAWQGLYEQYF.

The chain combines TRBV30 with TRBJ1-5, with 7 positions matching TRBD1. The CDR3 covers 16 residues. Trimming at V came to 0 bases and at J to 4 bases, leaving 9 bases not matched to a gene. Germline values: CDR1 GTSNPN, CDR2 SVGIG (reference sequence). CDR3 sequence reads: CAWSVGVGQKNQPQHF. The CDR3 DNA is TGTGCCTGGAGTGTGGGCGTGGGACAGAAAAATCAGCCCCAGCATTTT.